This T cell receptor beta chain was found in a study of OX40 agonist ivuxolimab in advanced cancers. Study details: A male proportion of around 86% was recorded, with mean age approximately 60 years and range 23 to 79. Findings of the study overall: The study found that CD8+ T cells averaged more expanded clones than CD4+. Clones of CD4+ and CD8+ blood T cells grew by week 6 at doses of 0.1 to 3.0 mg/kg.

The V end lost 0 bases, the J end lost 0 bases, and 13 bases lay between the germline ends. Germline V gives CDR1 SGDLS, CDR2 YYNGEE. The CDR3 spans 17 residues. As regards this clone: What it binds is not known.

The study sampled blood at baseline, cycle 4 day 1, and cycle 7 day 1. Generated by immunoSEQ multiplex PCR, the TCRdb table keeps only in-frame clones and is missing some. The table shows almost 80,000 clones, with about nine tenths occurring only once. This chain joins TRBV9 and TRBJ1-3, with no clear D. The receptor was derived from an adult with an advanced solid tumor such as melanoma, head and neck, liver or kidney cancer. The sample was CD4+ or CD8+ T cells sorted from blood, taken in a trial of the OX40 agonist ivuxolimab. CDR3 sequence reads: CASSVGLNTGSGNTIYF. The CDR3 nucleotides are TGTGCCAGCAGCGTAGGCCTAAACACCGGCTCTGGAAACACCATATATTTT.